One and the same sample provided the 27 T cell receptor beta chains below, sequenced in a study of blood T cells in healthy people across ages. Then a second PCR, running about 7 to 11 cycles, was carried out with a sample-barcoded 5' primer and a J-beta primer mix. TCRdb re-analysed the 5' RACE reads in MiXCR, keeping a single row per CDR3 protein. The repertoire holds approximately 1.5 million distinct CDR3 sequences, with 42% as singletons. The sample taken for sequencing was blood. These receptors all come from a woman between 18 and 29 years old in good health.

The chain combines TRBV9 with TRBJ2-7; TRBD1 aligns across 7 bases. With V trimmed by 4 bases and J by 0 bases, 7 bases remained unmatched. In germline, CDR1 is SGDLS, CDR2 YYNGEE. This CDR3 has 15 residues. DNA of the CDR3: TGTGCCAGCAGCTACGGGACAGCAAGCTCCTACGAGCAGTACTTC. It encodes CASSYGTASSYEQYF.

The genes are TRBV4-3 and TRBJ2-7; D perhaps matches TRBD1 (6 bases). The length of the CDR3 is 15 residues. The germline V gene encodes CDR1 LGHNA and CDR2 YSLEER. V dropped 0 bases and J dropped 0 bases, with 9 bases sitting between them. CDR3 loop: CASSQDGDTSYEQYF. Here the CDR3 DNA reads TGCGCCAGCAGCCAAGATGGGGACACCTCCTACGAGCAGTACTTC.

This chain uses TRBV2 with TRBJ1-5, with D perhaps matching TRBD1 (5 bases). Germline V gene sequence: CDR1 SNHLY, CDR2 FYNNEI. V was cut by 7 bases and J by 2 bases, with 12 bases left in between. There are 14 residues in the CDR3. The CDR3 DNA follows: TGTGCCAGCACCTCGTGGGGGGGCAATCAGCCCCAGCATTTT. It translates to CASTSWGGNQPQHF. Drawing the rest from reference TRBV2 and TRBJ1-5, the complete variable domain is EPEVTQTPSHQVTQMGQEVILRCVPISNHLYFYWYRQILGQKVEFLVSFYNNEISEKSEIFDDQFSVERPDGSNFTLKIRSTKLEDSAMYFCASTSWGGNQPQHFGDGTRLSIL.

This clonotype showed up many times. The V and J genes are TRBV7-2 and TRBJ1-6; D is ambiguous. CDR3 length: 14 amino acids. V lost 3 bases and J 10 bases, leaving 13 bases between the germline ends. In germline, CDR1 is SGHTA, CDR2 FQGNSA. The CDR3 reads CASSLQNAGSPLHF. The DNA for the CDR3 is TGTGCCAGCAGCTTGCAAAATGCTGGCTCACCCCTCCACTTT.

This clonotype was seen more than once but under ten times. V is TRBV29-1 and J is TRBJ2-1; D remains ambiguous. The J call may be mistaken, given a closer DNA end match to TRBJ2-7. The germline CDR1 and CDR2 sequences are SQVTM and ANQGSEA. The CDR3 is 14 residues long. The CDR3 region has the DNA TGCAGCGTTGTGGGCCGTCTCTCCTACAATGAGCAGTACTTC. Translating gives CSVVGRLSYNEQYF.

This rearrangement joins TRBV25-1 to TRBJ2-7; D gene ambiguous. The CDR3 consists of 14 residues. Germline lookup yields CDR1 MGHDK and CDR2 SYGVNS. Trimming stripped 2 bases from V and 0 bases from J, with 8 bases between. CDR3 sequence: CASSENPSSYEQYF. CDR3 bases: TGTGCCAGCAGTGAAAACCCCAGCTCCTACGAGCAGTACTTC.

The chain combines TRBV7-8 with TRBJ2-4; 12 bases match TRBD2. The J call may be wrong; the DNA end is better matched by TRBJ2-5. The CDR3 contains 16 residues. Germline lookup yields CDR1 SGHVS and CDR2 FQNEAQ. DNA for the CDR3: TGTGCCAGCAGCCCGAGACTAGCGGGAGCAGTAGAGACCCAGTACTTC. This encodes CASSPRLAGAVETQYF.

In DNA form, the CDR3 reads TGTGCCAGCAGCCCCACTCCGGGACAGGGGGTTAATGAGCAGTTCTTC. Amino acid sequence: CASSPTPGQGVNEQFF. The chain employs TRBV7-9 and TRBJ2-1; 11 nucleotides match TRBD1. The V gene end was trimmed by 5 bases and the J gene end by 7 bases; junction bases not matched to a gene: 10. The CDR3 covers 16 residues. Germline-derived CDR1 and CDR2 are SEHNR and FQNEAQ (reference sequence).

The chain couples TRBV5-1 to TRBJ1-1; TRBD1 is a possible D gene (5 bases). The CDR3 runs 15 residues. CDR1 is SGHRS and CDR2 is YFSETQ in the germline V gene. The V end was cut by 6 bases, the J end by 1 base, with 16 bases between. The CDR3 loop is CASTEGRYRNTEAFF. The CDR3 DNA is TGCGCCAGCACTGAGGGGAGGTATCGGAACACTGAAGCTTTCTTT. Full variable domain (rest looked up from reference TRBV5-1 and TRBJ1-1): KAGVTQTPRYLIKTRGQQVTLSCSPISGHRSVSWYQQTPGQGLQFLFEYFSETQRNKGNFPGRFSGRQFSNSRSEMNVSTLELGDSALYLCASTEGRYRNTEAFFGQGTRLTVV.

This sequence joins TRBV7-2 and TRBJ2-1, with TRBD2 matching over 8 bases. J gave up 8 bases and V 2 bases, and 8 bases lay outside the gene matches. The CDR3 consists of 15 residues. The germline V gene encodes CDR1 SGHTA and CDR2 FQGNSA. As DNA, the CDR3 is TGTGCCAGCAGCTTAAGAGGAGCGGGAGAGGATGAGCAGTTCTTC. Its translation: CASSLRGAGEDEQFF.

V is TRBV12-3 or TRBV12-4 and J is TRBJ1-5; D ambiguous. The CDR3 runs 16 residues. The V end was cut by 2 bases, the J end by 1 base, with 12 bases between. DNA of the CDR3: TGTGCCAGCAGTTTATATTTGGGGTCCAGCAATCAGCCCCAGCATTTT. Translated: CASSLYLGSSNQPQHF.

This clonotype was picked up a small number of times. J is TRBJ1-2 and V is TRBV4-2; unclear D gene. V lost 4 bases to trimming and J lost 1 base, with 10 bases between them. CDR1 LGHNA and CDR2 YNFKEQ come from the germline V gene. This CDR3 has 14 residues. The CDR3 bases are TGTGCCAGCAGCCTGGAGTGGGGTAACTATGGCTACACCTTC. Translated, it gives CASSLEWGNYGYTF.

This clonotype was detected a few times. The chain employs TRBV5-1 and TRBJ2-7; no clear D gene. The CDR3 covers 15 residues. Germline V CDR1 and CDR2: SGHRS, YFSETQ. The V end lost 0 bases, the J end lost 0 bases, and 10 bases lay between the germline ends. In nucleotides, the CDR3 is TGCGCCAGCAGCTTGGGCGGCGCTTACTCCTACGAGCAGTACTTC. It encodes CASSLGGAYSYEQYF.

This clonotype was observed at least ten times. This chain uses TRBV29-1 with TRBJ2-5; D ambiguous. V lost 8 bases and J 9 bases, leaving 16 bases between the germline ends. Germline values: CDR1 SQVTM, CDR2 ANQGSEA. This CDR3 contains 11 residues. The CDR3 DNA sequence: TGCAGCTTTTGGGTTTTTGGGGCCCAGTACTTC. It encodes CSFWVFGAQYF.

The CDR3 DNA sequence: TGTGCCAGCAGCGCTCAGGCAGGAGAAGAGACCCAGTACTTC. It specifies CASSAQAGEETQYF. The chain combines TRBV2 with TRBJ2-5; no clear D gene. V lost 6 bases and J 3 bases, leaving 14 bases between the germline ends. The V gene's germline CDR1 is SNHLY and CDR2 FYNNEI. This CDR3 is 14 amino acids long.

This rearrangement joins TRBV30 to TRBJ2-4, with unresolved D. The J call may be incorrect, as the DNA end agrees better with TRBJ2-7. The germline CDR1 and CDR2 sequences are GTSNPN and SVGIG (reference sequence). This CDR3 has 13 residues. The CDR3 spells CAWSEGSHYEQYF. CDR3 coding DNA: TGTGCCTGGAGTGAAGGCAGCCACTACGAGCAGTACTTC.

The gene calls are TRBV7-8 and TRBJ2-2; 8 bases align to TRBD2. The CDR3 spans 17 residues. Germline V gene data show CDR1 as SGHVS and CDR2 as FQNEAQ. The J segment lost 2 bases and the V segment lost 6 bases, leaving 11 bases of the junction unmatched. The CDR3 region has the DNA TGTGCCAGCAGATCCTTCCCGGGAGGGCCTAACACCGGGGAGCTGTTTTTT. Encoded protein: CASRSFPGGPNTGELFF.

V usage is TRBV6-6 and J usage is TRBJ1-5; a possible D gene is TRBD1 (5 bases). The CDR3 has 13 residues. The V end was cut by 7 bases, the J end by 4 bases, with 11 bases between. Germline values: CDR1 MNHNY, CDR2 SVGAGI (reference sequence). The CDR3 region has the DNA TGTGCCAGCACCGGGGGGGTAAATCAGCCCCAGCATTTT. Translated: CASTGGVNQPQHF.

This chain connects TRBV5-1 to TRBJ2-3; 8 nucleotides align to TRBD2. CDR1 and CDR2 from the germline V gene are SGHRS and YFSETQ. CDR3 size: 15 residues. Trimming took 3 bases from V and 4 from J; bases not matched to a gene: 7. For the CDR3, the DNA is TGCGCCAGCAGCTGGCCAAGCGGGAGCTCAGATACGCAGTATTTT. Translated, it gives CASSWPSGSSDTQYF.

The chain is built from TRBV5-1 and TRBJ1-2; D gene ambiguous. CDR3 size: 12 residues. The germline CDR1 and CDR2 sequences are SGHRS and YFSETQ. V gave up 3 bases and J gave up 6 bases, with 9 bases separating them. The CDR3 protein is CASSSEGDGYTF. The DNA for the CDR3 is TGCGCCAGCAGCTCGGAAGGCGATGGCTACACCTTC.

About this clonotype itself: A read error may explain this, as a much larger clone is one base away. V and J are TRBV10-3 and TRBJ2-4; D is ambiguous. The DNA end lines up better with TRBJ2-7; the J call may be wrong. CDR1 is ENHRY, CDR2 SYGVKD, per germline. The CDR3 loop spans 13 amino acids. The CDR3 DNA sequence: TGTGCCATCAGTGACTTCACGACCTACGAGCAGTACTTC. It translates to CAISDFTTYEQYF.

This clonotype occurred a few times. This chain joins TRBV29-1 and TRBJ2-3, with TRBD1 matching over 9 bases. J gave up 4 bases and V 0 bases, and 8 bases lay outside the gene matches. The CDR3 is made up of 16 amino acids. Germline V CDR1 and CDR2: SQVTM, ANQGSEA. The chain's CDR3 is CSVEEGTGSRADTQYF. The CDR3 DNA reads TGCAGCGTTGAAGAGGGGACAGGGTCTCGTGCAGATACGCAGTATTTT.

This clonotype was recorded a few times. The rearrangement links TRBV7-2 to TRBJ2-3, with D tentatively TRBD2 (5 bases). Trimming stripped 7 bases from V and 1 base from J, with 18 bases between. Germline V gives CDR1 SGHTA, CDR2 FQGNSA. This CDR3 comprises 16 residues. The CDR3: CASTQRASLGTDTQYF. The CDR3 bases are TGTGCCAGCACCCAAAGGGCTAGCTTGGGCACAGATACGCAGTATTTT. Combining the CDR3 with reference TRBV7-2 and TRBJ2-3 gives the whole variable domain GAGVSQSPSNKVTEKGKDVELRCDPISGHTALYWYRQSLGQGLEFLIYFQGNSAPDKSGLPSDRFSAERTGGSVSTLTIQRTQQEDSAVYLCASTQRASLGTDTQYFGPGTRLTVL.

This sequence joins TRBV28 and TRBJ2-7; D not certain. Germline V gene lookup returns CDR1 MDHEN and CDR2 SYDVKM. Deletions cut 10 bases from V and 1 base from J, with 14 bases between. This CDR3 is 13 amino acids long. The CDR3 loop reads CATYRTESYEQYF. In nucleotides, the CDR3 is TGTGCCACCTATCGGACGGAGTCCTACGAGCAGTACTTC. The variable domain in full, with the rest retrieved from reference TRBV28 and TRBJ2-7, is DVKVTQSSRYLVKRTGEKVFLECVQDMDHENMFWYRQDPGLGLRLIYFSYDVKMKEKGDIPEGYSVSREKKERFSLILESASTNQTSMYLCATYRTESYEQYFGPGTRLTVT.

The CDR3 protein is CASSRGIEAFF. The CDR3 DNA follows: TGTGCCAGCAGTCGGGGAATTGAAGCTTTCTTT. This chain joins TRBV12-3 or TRBV12-4 and TRBJ1-1; D ambiguous. This CDR3 has 11 amino acids. V was trimmed by 5 bases and J by 7 bases, leaving 8 bases between them.

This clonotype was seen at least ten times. CDR3 DNA sequence: TGTGCCAGCGAGAGACGGCGCACAGATACGCAGTATTTT. Residues: CASERRRTDTQYF. This chain links TRBV6-2 or TRBV6-3 with TRBJ2-3; D gene uncertain. V gave up 8 bases and J gave up 1 base, with 10 bases separating them. The V gene's germline CDR1 is MNHEY and CDR2 SVGEGT. CDR3 size: 13 residues.

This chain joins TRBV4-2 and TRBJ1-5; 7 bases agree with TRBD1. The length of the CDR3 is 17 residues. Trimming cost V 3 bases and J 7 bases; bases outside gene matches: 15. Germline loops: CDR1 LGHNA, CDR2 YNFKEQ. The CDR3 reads CASSQVIQGRLQQPQHF. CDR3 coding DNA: TGTGCCAGCAGCCAGGTGATACAGGGGCGTTTACAACAGCCCCAGCATTTT.